This T cell receptor beta chain appears in the sequencing data of a study of blood T cell repertoires in COVID-19. Study-level information: COVID-19 samples, acute and convalescent, were from the United States, Italy and Spain. In each case, the material was cDNA or gDNA derived from T cells, B-cell-depleted T cells, or PBMCs.

The CDR3 sequence is 16 residues long. Germline V lookup: CDR1 MGHRA, CDR2 YSYEKL. With V trimmed by 10 bases and J by 4 bases, 16 bases remained unmatched. As handled by the study authors: The assay estimated nucleated cells by amplifying reference gene primers. The assay was immunoSEQ multiplex PCR, and TCRdb's table has in-frame clones only and misses some. V, J and clone size are taken as reported in that table, and D and trimming were inferred from the DNA itself. The repertoire has approximately 130,000 clones, about 89% of them found once; the top ten carry 2.5%. This TCR was recovered from a man in his fifties with active COVID-19. The chain recombines TRBV4-1 with TRBJ2-5, with 9 bases that match TRBD2. What was sequenced was peripheral blood. CDR3 sequence (DNA): TGCGCCACTAGGGGGGGACTAGCTAATCTCGGAGAGACCCAGTACTTC. It encodes CATRGGLANLGETQYF.